This TCR beta chain came from a study of cytomegalovirus exposure and HLA in healthy donors. About the study: A later analysis reported the 130 or so validation repertoires used the same platform as the roughly 700 first-cohort repertoires.

To note about this clone: The antigen is unknown.

This CDR3 is 17 amino acids long. The germline V gene encodes CDR1 SGHVS and CDR2 FNYEAQ. Trimming removed 2 bases from V and 2 bases from J, with 13 bases in between. The data were produced by immunoSEQ multiplex PCR, yet TCRdb's version contains in-frame clones alone and is incomplete. The data show 90,000 to 150,000 clones, 88% seen once. Study-wide results and limits: In vitro testing confirmed three CMV-associated chains as specific for CMV antigens. A list of around 150 TCR beta chains associated with cytomegalovirus was given.

The sequence was collected from a woman aged 18-29 years in good health and CMV-seropositive. The source material was PBMCs. The rearrangement uses TRBV7-6 and TRBJ2-6; D is possibly TRBD2 (6 bases). The CDR3 sequence is CASSLSYGSAGANVLTF. In DNA form, the CDR3 reads TGTGCCAGCAGCTTAAGCTACGGGAGTGCTGGGGCCAACGTCCTGACTTTC.